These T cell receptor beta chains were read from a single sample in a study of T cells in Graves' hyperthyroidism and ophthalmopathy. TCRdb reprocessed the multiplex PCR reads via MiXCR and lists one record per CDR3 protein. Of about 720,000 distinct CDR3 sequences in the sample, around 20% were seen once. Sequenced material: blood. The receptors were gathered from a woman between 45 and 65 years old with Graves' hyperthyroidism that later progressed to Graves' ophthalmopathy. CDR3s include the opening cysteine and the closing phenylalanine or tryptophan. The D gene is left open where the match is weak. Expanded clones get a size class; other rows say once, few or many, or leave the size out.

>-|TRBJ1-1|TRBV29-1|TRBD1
TGCAGCGTTGAATTTCCGCGGGGGACAGATGAAGCTTTCTTT
CSVEFPRGTDEAFF
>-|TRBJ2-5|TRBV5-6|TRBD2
TGTGCCAGCAGCTCCTCTAGCGGGGGCTGGGTGAGGGAGACCCAGTACTTC
CASSSSSGGWVRETQYF
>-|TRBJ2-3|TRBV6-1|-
TGTGCCAGCAATATCGGCGGGGACCTCACAGATACGCAGTATTTT
CASNIGGDLTDTQYF
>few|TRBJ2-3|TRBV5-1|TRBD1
TGCGCCAGCAGCTTGGAGGGACAGGGGGCTTCTTCTACGCAGTATTTT
CASSLEGQGASSTQYF
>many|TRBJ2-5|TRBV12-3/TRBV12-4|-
TGTGCCAGCAGGCCTCCCGGCGGGTACCAAGAGACCCAGTACTTC
CASRPPGGYQETQYF
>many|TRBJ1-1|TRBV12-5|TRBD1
TGTGCTAGTGGTTTGGGGACAGGGGGGTCTGAAGCTTTCTTT
CASGLGTGGSEAFF
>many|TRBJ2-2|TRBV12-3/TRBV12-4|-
TGTGCCAGCAGCCCCCCTGGCGGCACCGGGGAGCTGTTTTTT
CASSPPGGTGELFF
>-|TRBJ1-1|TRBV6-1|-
TGTGCCAGTTCCCCAGGGCGGAGTAGGACTGAAGCTTTCTTT
CASSPGRSRTEAFF
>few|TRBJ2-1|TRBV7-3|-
TGTGCCAGCAGCACTTGGGGGCCCCGGAGCTCCTACAATGAGCAGTTCTTC
CASSTWGPRSSYNEQFF
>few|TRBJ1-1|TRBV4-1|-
TGCGCCAGCAGCCCGGGGGGACTGCGAAACACTGAAGCTTTCTTT
CASSPGGLRNTEAFF
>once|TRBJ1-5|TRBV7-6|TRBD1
TGTGCCAGCAGCGTCTCACAAGTGACAGGGGGCAGGAGGAGCAATCAGCCCCAGCATTTT
CASSVSQVTGGRRSNQPQHF
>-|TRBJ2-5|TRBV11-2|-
TGTGCCAGCAGCTTACCGCGGGGGCGGGGAGTGTACCAAGAGACCCAGTACTTC
CASSLPRGRGVYQETQYF
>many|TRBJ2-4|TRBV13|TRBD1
TGTGCCAGCAGCCCCCCGGACAGGGGGCTGAACATTCAGTACTTC
CASSPPDRGLNIQYF
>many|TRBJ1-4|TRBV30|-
TGTGCCTGGAGTGCCCAACAGGGAACTAATGAAAAACTGTTTTTT
CAWSAQQGTNEKLFF
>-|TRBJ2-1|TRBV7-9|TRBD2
TGTGCCAGCAGCTTAGCGGGAGGGGAGCGTCATGAGCAGTTCTTC
CASSLAGGERHEQFF
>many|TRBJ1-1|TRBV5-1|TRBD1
TGCGCCAGCGCCACTACCGGGACAGGGGGCACTGAAGCTTTCTTT
CASATTGTGGTEAFF
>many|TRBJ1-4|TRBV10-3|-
TGTGCCATCAGTGATGGACCTGCAACTAATGAAAAACTGTTTTTT
CAISDGPATNEKLFF
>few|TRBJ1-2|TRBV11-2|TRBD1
TGTGCCAGCAGCTTAAACCTGAGGGACAGGGGGCTCAGCTATGGCTACACCTTC
CASSLNLRDRGLSYGYTF
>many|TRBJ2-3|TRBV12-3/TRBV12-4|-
TGTGCCAGCAGTATTTCAGGGACTACGCAGTATTTT
CASSISGTTQYF
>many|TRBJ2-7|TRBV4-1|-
TGCGCCAGCAGCCGAACAGGGGGGGACTACGAGCAGTACTTC
CASSRTGGDYEQYF